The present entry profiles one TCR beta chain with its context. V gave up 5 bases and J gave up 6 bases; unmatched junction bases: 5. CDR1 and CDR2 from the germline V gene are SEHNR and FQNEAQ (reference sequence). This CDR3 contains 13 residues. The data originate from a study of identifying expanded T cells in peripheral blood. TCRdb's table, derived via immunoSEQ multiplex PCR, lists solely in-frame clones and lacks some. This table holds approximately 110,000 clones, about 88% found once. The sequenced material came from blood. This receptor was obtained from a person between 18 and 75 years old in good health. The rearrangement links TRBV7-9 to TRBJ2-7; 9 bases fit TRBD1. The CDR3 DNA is TGTGCCAGCAGCCCGGGACAGGGTGGCGAGCAGTACTTC. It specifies CASSPGQGGEQYF.